The clone carrying this T cell receptor beta chain was observed many times. Its antigen is currently unknown. Per germline, CDR1 GTSNPN and CDR2 SVGIG (reference sequence). This CDR3 region has 15 residues. Trimming stripped 2 bases from V and 0 bases from J, with 12 bases between. The sample originates from a study of tumor-infiltrating lymphocytes in primary liver carcinoma. Study-level results: The difference in top-250-clone fraction between tumors and blood was significant, favoring tumors (p = 0.039). Tumor-adjacent and tumor-blood pairs shared a smaller degree of overlap than tumor region pairs.

The input was 450 to 550 ng total RNA; TCR beta cDNA was made from it with a constant-region primer. Amplification in three nested multiplex PCR rounds with slightly modified ARM-PCR gave rise to TCR beta libraries. The first two PCR rounds used TRBV1-TRBV30 forward primers with a C-beta reverse primer, 10 to 11 cycles each. TCRdb re-derived calls from the multiplex PCR reads in MiXCR, one entry per CDR3 protein. This sample has fewer than 90,000 distinct CDR3 sequences, with roughly 72% found just once. DNA and RNA were both co-extracted from around 20-30 mg of bulk tissue that had not been sorted. Uniformly, tumor samples exhibited a viable tumor cell fraction exceeding 80%.

The specimen sequenced was liver tumor tissue from sampling region 1. Indicated subset: tumor region T1, superior pole. This rearrangement joins TRBV30 to TRBJ2-3; D unresolved. The origin of this receptor is a man aged 35-49 years with primary liver carcinoma and hepatitis B virus infection. The CDR3 sequence is CAWSLRLSSTDTQYF. CDR3 coding DNA: TGTGCCTGGAGTTTAAGGTTATCTAGCACAGATACGCAGTATTTT.